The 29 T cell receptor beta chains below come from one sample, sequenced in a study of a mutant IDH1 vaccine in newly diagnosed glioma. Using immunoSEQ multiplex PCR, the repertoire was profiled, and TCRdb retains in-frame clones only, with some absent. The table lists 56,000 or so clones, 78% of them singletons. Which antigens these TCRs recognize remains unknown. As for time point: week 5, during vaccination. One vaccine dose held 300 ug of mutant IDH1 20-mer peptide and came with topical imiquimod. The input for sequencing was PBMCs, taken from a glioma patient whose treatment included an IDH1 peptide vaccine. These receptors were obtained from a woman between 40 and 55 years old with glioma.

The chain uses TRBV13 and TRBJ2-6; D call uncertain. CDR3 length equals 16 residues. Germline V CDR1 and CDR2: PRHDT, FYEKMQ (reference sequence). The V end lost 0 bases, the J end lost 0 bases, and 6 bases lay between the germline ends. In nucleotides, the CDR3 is TGTGCCAGCAGCTTAGGACAGATCTCTGGGGCCAACGTCCTGACTTTC. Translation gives CASSLGQISGANVLTF.

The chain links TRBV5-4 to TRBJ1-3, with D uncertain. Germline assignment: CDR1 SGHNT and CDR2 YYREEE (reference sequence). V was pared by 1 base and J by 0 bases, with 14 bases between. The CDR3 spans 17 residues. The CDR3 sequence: CASSLQLAHLSGNTIYF. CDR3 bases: TGTGCCAGCAGCTTGCAGCTTGCTCATCTCTCTGGAAACACCATATATTTT.

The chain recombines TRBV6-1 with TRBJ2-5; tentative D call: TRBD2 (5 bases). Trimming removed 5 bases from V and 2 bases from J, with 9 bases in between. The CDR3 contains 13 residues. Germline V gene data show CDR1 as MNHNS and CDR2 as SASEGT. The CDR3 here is CASSRLPQETQYF. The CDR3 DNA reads TGTGCCAGCAGTCGACTACCACAAGAGACCCAGTACTTC.

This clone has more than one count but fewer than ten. CDR3 region: CASSPTGTGLDTEAFF. CDR3 DNA: TGTGCCAGCTCACCAACCGGGACAGGGTTGGACACTGAAGCTTTCTTT. The rearrangement uses TRBV18 and TRBJ1-1; TRBD1 matches at 9 bases. CDR3 length: 16 residues. Germline V gene lookup returns CDR1 KGHSH and CDR2 LQKENI. V lost 2 bases, J lost 3 bases, and 7 bases stayed unmatched.

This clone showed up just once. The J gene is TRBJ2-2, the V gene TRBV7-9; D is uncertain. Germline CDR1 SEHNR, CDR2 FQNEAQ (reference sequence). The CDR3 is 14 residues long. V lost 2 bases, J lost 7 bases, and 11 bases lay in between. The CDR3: CASSLFAEGGELFF. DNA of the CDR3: TGTGCCAGCAGCTTATTTGCGGAAGGCGGGGAGCTGTTTTTT.

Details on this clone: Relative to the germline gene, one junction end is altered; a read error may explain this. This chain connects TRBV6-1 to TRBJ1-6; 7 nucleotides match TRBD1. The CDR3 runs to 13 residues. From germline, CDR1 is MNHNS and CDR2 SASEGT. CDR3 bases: TGTGCCAGCAGCGAGTGGACAGGAGTCATAGGGGACTTT. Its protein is CASSEWTGVIGDF.

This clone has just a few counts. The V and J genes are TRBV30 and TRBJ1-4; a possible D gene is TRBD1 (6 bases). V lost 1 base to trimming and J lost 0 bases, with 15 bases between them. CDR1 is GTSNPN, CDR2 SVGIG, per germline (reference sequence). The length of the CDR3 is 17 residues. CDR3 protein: CAWSALDRTATNEKLFF. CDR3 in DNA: TGTGCCTGGAGTGCACTCGACAGGACAGCAACTAATGAAAAACTGTTTTTT.

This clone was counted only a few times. The CDR3 DNA is TGTGCCAGCAGCTTGGGGGGCTCTAACACTGAAGCTTTCTTT. It codes for CASSLGGSNTEAFF. The chain combines TRBV13 with TRBJ1-1; TRBD1 might be the D (6 bases). The CDR3 is 14 residues long. Trimming took 3 bases from V and 2 from J, leaving 10 bases between them. Germline loops: CDR1 PRHDT, CDR2 FYEKMQ (reference sequence).

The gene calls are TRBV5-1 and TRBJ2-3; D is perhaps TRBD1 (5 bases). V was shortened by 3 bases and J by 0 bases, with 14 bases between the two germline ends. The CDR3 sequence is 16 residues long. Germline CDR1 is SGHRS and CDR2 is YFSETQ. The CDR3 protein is CASSYPDTYSTDTQYF. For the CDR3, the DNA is TGCGCCAGCAGCTACCCGGACACATATAGCACAGATACGCAGTATTTT. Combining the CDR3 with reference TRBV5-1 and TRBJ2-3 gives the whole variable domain KAGVTQTPRYLIKTRGQQVTLSCSPISGHRSVSWYQQTPGQGLQFLFEYFSETQRNKGNFPGRFSGRQFSNSRSEMNVSTLELGDSALYLCASSYPDTYSTDTQYFGPGTRLTVL.

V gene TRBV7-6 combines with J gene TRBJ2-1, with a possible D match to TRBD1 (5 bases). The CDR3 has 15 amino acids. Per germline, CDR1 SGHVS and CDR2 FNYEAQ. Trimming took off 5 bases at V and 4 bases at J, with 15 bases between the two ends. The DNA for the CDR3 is TGTGCCAGCAGCCCCAGGGTTGGGGCGTACAATGAGCAGTTCTTC. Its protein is CASSPRVGAYNEQFF. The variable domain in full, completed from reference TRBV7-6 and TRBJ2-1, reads GAGVSQSPRYKVTKRGQDVALRCDPISGHVSLYWYRQALGQGPEFLTYFNYEAQQDKSGLPNDRFSAERPEGSISTLTIQRTEQRDSAMYRCASSPRVGAYNEQFFGPGTRLTVL.

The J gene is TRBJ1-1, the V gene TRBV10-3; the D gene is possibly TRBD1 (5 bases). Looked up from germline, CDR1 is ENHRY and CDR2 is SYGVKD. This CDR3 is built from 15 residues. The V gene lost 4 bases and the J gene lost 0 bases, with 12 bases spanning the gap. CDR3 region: CAISGGRGMNTEAFF. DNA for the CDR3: TGTGCCATCAGTGGGGGGAGAGGGATGAACACTGAAGCTTTCTTT.

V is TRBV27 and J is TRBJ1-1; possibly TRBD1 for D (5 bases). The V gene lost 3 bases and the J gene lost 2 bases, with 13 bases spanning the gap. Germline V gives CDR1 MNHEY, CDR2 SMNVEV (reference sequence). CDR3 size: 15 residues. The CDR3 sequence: CASSLGIQGNTEAFF. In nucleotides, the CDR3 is TGTGCCAGCAGTTTGGGGATCCAGGGAAACACTGAAGCTTTCTTT.

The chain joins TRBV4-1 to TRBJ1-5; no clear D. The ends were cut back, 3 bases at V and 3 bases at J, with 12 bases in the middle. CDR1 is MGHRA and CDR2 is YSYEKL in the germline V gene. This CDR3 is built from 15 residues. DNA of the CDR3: TGCGCCAGCAGCCATGCCGGAGCTTTCAATCAGCCCCAGCATTTT. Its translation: CASSHAGAFNQPQHF.

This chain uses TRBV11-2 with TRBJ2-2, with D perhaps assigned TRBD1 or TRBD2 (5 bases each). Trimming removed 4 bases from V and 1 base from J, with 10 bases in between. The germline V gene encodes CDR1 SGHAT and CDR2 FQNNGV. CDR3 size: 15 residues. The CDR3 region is CASSWGPRNTGELFF. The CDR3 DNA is TGTGCCAGCAGCTGGGGACCGCGGAACACCGGGGAGCTGTTTTTT.

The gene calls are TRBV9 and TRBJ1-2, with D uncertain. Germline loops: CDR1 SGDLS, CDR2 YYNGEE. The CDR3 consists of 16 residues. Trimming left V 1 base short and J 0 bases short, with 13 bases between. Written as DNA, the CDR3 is TGTGCCAGCAGCGTATTCGATAGGACCTCTAACTATGGCTACACCTTC. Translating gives CASSVFDRTSNYGYTF.

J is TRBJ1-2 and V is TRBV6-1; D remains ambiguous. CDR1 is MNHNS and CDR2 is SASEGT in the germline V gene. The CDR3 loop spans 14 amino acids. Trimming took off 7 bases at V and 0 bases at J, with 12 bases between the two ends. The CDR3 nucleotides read TGTGCCAGCATAATCGGAGGCGCTAACTATGGCTACACCTTC. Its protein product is CASIIGGANYGYTF.

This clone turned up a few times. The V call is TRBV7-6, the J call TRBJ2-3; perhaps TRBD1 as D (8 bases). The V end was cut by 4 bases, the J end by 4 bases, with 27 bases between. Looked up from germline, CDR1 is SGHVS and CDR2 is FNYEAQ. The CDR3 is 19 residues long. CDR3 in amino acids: CASSSAGATGGERSDTQYF. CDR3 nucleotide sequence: TGTGCCAGCAGCTCCGCAGGAGCCACAGGGGGGGAACGGTCAGATACGCAGTATTTT.

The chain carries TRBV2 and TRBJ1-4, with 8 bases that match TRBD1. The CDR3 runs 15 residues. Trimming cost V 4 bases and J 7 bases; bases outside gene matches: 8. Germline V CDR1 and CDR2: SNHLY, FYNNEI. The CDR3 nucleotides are TGTGCCAGCAGTGTGGGCGGGACAGGCAGTGAAAAACTGTTTTTT. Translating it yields CASSVGGTGSEKLFF.

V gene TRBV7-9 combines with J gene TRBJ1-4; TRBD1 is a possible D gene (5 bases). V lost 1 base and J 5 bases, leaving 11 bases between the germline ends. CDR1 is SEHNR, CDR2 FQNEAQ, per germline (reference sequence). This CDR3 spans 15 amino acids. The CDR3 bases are TGTGCCAGCAGCTTAGTGGGGGTACCGAATGAAAAACTGTTTTTT. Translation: CASSLVGVPNEKLFF.

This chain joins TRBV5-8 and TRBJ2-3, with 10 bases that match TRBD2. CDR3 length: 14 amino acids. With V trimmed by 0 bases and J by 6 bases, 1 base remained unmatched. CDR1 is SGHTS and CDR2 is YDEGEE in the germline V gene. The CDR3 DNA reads TGTGCCAGCAGCTTGGATAGCGGGAGGGATACGCAGTATTTT. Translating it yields CASSLDSGRDTQYF.

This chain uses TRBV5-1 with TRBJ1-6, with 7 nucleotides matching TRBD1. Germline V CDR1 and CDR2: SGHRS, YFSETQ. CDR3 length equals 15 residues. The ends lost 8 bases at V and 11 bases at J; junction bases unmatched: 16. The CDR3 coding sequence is TGCGCCAGTAGGGACAGCCCCCGCGGGGGCCCACCCCTCCACTTT. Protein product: CASRDSPRGGPPLHF. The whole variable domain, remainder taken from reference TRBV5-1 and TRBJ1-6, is KAGVTQTPRYLIKTRGQQVTLSCSPISGHRSVSWYQQTPGQGLQFLFEYFSETQRNKGNFPGRFSGRQFSNSRSEMNVSTLELGDSALYLCASRDSPRGGPPLHFGNGTRLTVT.

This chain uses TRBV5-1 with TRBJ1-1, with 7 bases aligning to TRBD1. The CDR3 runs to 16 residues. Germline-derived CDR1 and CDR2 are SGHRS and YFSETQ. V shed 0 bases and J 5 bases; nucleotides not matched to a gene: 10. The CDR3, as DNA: TGCGCCAGCAGCTTGGGACAGGGTGGAGGGAGGACTGAAGCTTTCTTT. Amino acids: CASSLGQGGGRTEAFF.

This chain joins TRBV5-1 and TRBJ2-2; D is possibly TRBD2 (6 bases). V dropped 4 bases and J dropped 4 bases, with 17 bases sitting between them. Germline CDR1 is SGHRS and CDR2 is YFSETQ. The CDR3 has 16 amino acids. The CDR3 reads CASSGGAGLTTGELFF. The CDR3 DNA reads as TGCGCCAGCAGCGGAGGCGCGGGGCTTACCACCGGGGAGCTGTTTTTT.

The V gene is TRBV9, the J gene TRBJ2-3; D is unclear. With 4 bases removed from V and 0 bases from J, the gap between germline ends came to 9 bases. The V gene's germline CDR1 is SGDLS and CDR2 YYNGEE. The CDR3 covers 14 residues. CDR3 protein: CASSPPPSTDTQYF. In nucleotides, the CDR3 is TGTGCCAGCAGCCCCCCGCCTAGCACAGATACGCAGTATTTT.

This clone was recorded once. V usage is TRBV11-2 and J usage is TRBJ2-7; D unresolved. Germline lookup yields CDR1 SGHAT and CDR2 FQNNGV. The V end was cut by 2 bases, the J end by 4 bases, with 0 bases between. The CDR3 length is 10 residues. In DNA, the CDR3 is TGTGCCAGCAGCTTATACGAGCAGTACTTC. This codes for CASSLYEQYF.

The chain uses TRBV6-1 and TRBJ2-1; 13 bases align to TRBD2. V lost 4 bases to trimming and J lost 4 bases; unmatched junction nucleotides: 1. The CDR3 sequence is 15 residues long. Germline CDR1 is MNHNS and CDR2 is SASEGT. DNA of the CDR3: TGTGCCAGCAGTGTGACTAGCGGGGGGTACAATGAGCAGTTCTTC. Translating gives CASSVTSGGYNEQFF.

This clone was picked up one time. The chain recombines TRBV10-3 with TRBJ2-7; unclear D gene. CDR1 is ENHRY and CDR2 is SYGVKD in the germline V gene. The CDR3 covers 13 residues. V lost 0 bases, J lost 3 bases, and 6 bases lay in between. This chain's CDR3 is CAISESPSYEQYF. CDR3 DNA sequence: TGTGCCATCAGTGAGTCGCCCAGCTACGAGCAGTACTTC.

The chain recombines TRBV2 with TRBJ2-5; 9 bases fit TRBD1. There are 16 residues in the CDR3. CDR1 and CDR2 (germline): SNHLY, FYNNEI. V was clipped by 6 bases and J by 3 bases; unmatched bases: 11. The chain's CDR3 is CASRRDRGGIKETQYF. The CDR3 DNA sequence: TGTGCCAGCAGGCGAGACAGGGGGGGTATTAAAGAGACCCAGTACTTC.

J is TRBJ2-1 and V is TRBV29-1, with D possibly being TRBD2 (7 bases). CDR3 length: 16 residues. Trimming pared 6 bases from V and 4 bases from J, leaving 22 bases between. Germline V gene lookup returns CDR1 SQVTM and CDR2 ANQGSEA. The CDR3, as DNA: TGCAGCGTCCAGCAAGGGGGGGGCCCTCAATACAATGAGCAGTTCTTC. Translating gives CSVQQGGGPQYNEQFF.